These T cell receptor beta chains were read from a single sample in a study of blood T cells in healthy people across ages. Each CDR3 protein is one row after TCRdb ran MiXCR on the 5' RACE reads. Found here are 1.5 million to 2 million distinct CDR3 sequences, approximately 30% of them singletons; the top ten hold 7% to 9%. The source material was blood. The receptor source for this set is a woman aged 25 to 39 in good health. CDR3s include the opening cysteine and the closing phenylalanine or tryptophan. A D gene is named only where the DNA matches it firmly. Clone size is shown for a subset of rows, as once, few, many or a class of expanded clone.

CASSLGGGTYEQYF,TGTGCCAGCAGCTTAGGAGGGGGGACCTACGAGCAGTACTTC,TRBV5-1,14,NA,many,TRBJ2-7
CATSRGGLLAGVRDNEQFF,TGTGCCACCAGCAGAGGGGGATTATTAGCGGGCGTCAGGGACAATGAGCAGTTCTTC,TRBV15,19,TRBD2,NA,TRBJ2-1
CASLQGTYEQYF,TGTGCCAGTCTACAGGGAACCTACGAGCAGTACTTC,TRBV28,12,NA,many,TRBJ2-7
CSARKPPGSNEQFF,TGCAGTGCCCGCAAGCCCCCCGGGAGTAATGAGCAGTTCTTC,TRBV20-1,14,NA,NA,TRBJ2-1
CASSQTRSSGEQYF,TGTGCCAGCAGCCAAACTAGAAGCAGCGGCGAGCAGTACTTC,TRBV13,14,NA,NA,TRBJ2-7
CSARDQLNEQFF,TGCAGTGCTAGAGATCAGCTTAATGAGCAGTTCTTC,TRBV20-1,12,NA,NA,TRBJ2-1
CASSWTGTGGDEQYF,TGCGCCAGCAGCTGGACCGGGACAGGGGGCGACGAGCAGTACTTC,TRBV5-1,15,TRBD1,once,TRBJ2-7
CASSQGGGRDRVNQPQHF,TGCGCCAGCAGCCAAGGGGGAGGCCGGGACAGGGTGAATCAGCCCCAGCATTTT,TRBV4-1,18,TRBD1,NA,TRBJ1-5
CASSIERGADTEAFF,TGTGCCAGTAGTATAGAACGGGGGGCCGACACTGAAGCTTTCTTT,TRBV19,15,NA,NA,TRBJ1-1
CASSFSLGEQYF,TGTGCCAGCAGCTTCTCGTTGGGAGAGCAGTACTTC,TRBV7-2,12,NA,few,TRBJ2-7
CASSLAASGYSYEQYF,TGCGCCAGCAGCTTGGCCGCTAGCGGGTACTCCTACGAGCAGTACTTC,TRBV5-1,16,TRBD2,NA,TRBJ2-7
CASSPTGGTGELFF,TGTGCCAGCAGCCCCACAGGGGGGACCGGGGAGCTGTTTTTT,TRBV7-9,14,TRBD1,few,TRBJ2-2
CSVLRPGGVAGELFF,TGCAGCGTCCTGAGGCCGGGAGGAGTAGCCGGGGAGCTGTTTTTT,TRBV29-1,15,TRBD2,few,TRBJ2-2
CAIRADGYEQYF,TGTGCCATCAGGGCTGACGGTTACGAGCAGTACTTC,TRBV10-3,12,NA,many,TRBJ2-7
CSARSDEQFF,TGCAGTGCTAGAAGCGATGAGCAGTTCTTC,TRBV20-1,10,NA,many,TRBJ2-1